Shown below are 32 T cell receptor beta chains from a single sample sequenced in a study of OX40 agonist ivuxolimab in advanced cancers. TCRdb keeps only in-frame clones here, not all; method: immunoSEQ multiplex PCR. The sample gives roughly 68,000 clones, about nine tenths of which show up once; roughly 4.2% is in the top ten. The sample here was CD4+ or CD8+ T cells sorted from blood, taken in a trial of the OX40 agonist ivuxolimab. Source of these receptors: an adult with an advanced solid tumor such as melanoma, head and neck, liver or kidney cancer.

This clone is a singleton in its sample. The chain recombines TRBV27 with TRBJ1-3; maybe TRBD1 (5 bases). The V end was cut by 5 bases, the J end by 0 bases, with 11 bases between. Germline V CDR1 and CDR2: MNHEY, SMNVEV (reference sequence). The CDR3 extends over 15 amino acids. CDR3 in DNA: TGTGCCAGCAGTCCCCGTGGGGGCTCTGGAAACACCATATATTTT. Amino acid sequence: CASSPRGGSGNTIYF.

J is TRBJ2-5 and V is TRBV5-1; no clear D gene. Germline values: CDR1 SGHRS, CDR2 YFSETQ. CDR3 size: 14 residues. V was cut by 8 bases and J by 1 base, with 15 bases left in between. CDR3 residues: CASNTGQIQETQYF. The CDR3 DNA reads as TGCGCCAGTAATACTGGGCAGATCCAAGAGACCCAGTACTTC.

This clone appeared once. CDR3 amino acids: CASSQKGPSGSGDEQFF. CDR3 in DNA: TGTGCCAGCAGCCAGAAGGGCCCCAGCGGGAGTGGCGATGAGCAGTTCTTC. The rearrangement links TRBV4-2 to TRBJ2-1, with 8 positions matching TRBD2. The CDR3 is made up of 17 amino acids. Germline values: CDR1 LGHNA, CDR2 YNFKEQ. The trim removed 3 bases at V and 8 bases at J, leaving 15 bases unmatched.

The chain uses TRBV6-5 and TRBJ2-3; tentatively, D is TRBD1 (6 bases). Germline lookup yields CDR1 MNHEY and CDR2 SVGAGI. The germline V and J ends were trimmed by 0 bases and 5 bases, with 15 bases remaining between them. This CDR3 contains 16 residues. Written as DNA, the CDR3 is TGTGCCAGCAGTTACTCGCACGCAGGGGCCCAAGATACGCAGTATTTT. Protein product: CASSYSHAGAQDTQYF.

Concerning this clone itself: The junction departs from the called germline gene at one end, perhaps through a read error. V usage is TRBV27 and J usage is TRBJ2-4, with D possibly being TRBD1 (6 bases). CDR1 and CDR2 from the germline V gene are MNHEY and SMNVEV (reference sequence). This CDR3 comprises 11 residues. Here the CDR3 DNA reads TGTGCCAGCTCTCTTGGACAGCAACTTCACTTC. Encoded protein: CASSLGQQLHF.

This chain uses TRBV6-4 with TRBJ2-7; the match to TRBD1 covers 11 bases. Germline V gives CDR1 MRHNA, CDR2 SNTAGT. The CDR3 contains 16 residues. Trimming cost V 6 bases and J 4 bases; bases outside gene matches: 11. CDR3 sequence (DNA): TGTGCCAGCAGATTGCTCCGGGACAGGGGGACTTACGAGCAGTACTTC. Translated: CASRLLRDRGTYEQYF.

This sequence joins TRBV28 and TRBJ1-2, with a possible D match to TRBD1 (6 bases). V shed 5 bases and J shed 4 bases, with 17 bases lying between them. Germline CDR1 is MDHEN and CDR2 is SYDVKM. The CDR3 totals 15 residues. The CDR3 DNA reads TGTGCCAGCAGTGAACAGTACAGGGAGAGCTATGGCTACACCTTC. Its translation: CASSEQYRESYGYTF.

The rearrangement links TRBV28 to TRBJ1-6; 8 positions agree with TRBD1. Germline values: CDR1 MDHEN, CDR2 SYDVKM. J gave up 10 bases and V 2 bases, and 7 bases lay outside the gene matches. The CDR3 totals 15 residues. The CDR3 bases are TGTGCCAGCAGTTTACCCGGGACAGGAAGATCACCCCTCCACTTT. This codes for CASSLPGTGRSPLHF.

The chain links TRBV5-6 to TRBJ1-2; D may be TRBD1 (6 bases). From germline, CDR1 is SGHDT and CDR2 YYEEEE. Trimming pared 3 bases from V and 6 bases from J, leaving 12 bases between. The CDR3 has 13 residues. CDR3 sequence: CASSYGTPHGYTF. In DNA, the CDR3 is TGTGCCAGCAGCTACGGGACACCCCATGGCTACACCTTC.

This rearrangement joins TRBV19 to TRBJ2-3; 9 positions match TRBD2. V shed 7 bases and J 4 bases; nucleotides not matched to a gene: 6. Germline assignment: CDR1 LNHDA and CDR2 SQIVND (reference sequence). The CDR3 runs 14 residues. The chain's CDR3 is CASNPGLASDTQYF. CDR3 DNA: TGTGCCAGTAATCCGGGACTAGCATCAGATACGCAGTATTTT.

The rearrangement uses TRBV18 and TRBJ1-5; no definite D call. The CDR3 sequence is 14 residues long. The germline CDR1 and CDR2 sequences are KGHSH and LQKENI. The V end lost 2 bases, the J end lost 1 base, and 6 bases lay between the germline ends. DNA for the CDR3: TGTGCCAGCTCACCAGGGGTAAGCAATCAGCCCCAGCATTTT. Translation gives CASSPGVSNQPQHF.

The V and J genes are TRBV11-2 and TRBJ1-2; D might be TRBD1 (5 bases). Germline CDR1 reads SGHAT; CDR2 reads FQNNGV. Deletions cut 5 bases from V and 7 bases from J, with 20 bases between. The CDR3 loop spans 15 amino acids. This CDR3 is CASSELKGPQPGYTF. The CDR3, as DNA: TGTGCCAGCAGCGAACTCAAGGGACCCCAGCCTGGCTACACCTTC.

The rearrangement joins TRBV15 to TRBJ1-3; D gene unclear. Trimming cost V 0 bases and J 0 bases, with 6 bases left between them. CDR1 and CDR2 from the germline V gene are LNHNV and YYDKDF (reference sequence). There are 15 residues in the CDR3. The CDR3 sequence is CATSRDVGSGNTIYF. The CDR3 bases are TGTGCCACCAGCAGAGATGTAGGCTCTGGAAACACCATATATTTT. The whole variable domain, remainder taken from reference TRBV15 and TRBJ1-3, is DAMVIQNPRYQVTQFGKPVTLSCSQTLNHNVMYWYQQKSSQAPKLLFHYYDKDFNNEADTPDNFQSRRPNTSFCFLDIRSPGLGDTAMYLCATSRDVGSGNTIYFGEGSWLTVV.

The V call is TRBV30, the J call TRBJ2-1, with TRBD2 matching over 7 bases. Germline V gene lookup returns CDR1 GTSNPN and CDR2 SVGIG (reference sequence). V trimming: 2 bases; J trimming: 7 bases; junction bases outside the gene matches: 11. CDR3 length: 15 amino acids. In DNA form, the CDR3 reads TGTGCCTGGAGTCATTATGGCGGGAGACAAAATGAGCAGTTCTTC. It encodes CAWSHYGGRQNEQFF.

The chain has TRBV5-1 and TRBJ2-1; tentatively, D is TRBD1 or TRBD2 (5 bases each). This CDR3 comprises 16 residues. The ends were cut back, 0 bases at V and 4 bases at J, with 14 bases in the middle. CDR1 is SGHRS, CDR2 YFSETQ, per germline. The CDR3: CASSLAGGTDYNEQFF. The CDR3 DNA sequence: TGCGCCAGCAGCTTGGCTGGTGGGACCGATTACAATGAGCAGTTCTTC.

Here the CDR3 DNA reads TGTGCCAGCAGCTTATTACTAGCGGGAGGCACAGATACGCAGTATTTT. Residues: CASSLLLAGGTDTQYF. V is TRBV5-6 and J is TRBJ2-3, with 11 nucleotides matching TRBD2. J was trimmed by 1 base and V by 2 bases; bases with no gene match: 3. The CDR3 has 16 amino acids. Germline CDR1 is SGHDT and CDR2 is YYEEEE.

This rearrangement joins TRBV27 to TRBJ1-1, with 12 bases identical to TRBD1. Per the germline V gene, CDR1 is MNHEY and CDR2 is SMNVEV (reference sequence). The CDR3 loop spans 16 amino acids. Trimming took 3 bases from V and 5 from J; bases not matched to a gene: 7. The CDR3 coding sequence is TGTGCCAGCAGTTTCCTGGGACAGGGGGCGGAGACTGAAGCTTTCTTT. Translated: CASSFLGQGAETEAFF.

The chain combines TRBV7-3 with TRBJ2-2, with D possibly matching TRBD2 (6 bases). The CDR3 has 15 amino acids. Trimming cost V 5 bases and J 7 bases, with 17 bases left between them. From germline, CDR1 is SGHTA and CDR2 FQGTGA. CDR3 loop: CASSGPGLLGGELFF. The CDR3 coding sequence is TGTGCCAGCAGCGGACCGGGACTCTTGGGCGGGGAGCTGTTTTTT.

The chain links TRBV28 to TRBJ2-5, with D perhaps TRBD1 or TRBD2 (5 bases each). CDR1 is MDHEN and CDR2 is SYDVKM in the germline V gene. V was clipped by 7 bases and J by 6 bases, with 18 bases between them. CDR3 length equals 14 residues. CDR3 nucleotides: TGTGCCAGCATCCGATGGGGGTCGGCGCAGACCCAGTACTTC. Its protein is CASIRWGSAQTQYF.

This chain uses TRBV4-3 with TRBJ1-5; 7 nucleotides align to TRBD1. V trimming: 5 bases; J trimming: 5 bases; junction bases outside the gene matches: 6. Germline V lookup: CDR1 LGHNA, CDR2 YSLEER. This CDR3 has 14 amino acids. This chain's CDR3 is CASSVDRVDQPQHF. The CDR3 DNA follows: TGCGCCAGCAGCGTTGACAGGGTAGATCAGCCCCAGCATTTT.

The V gene is TRBV11-2, the J gene TRBJ2-1; the match to TRBD2 covers 11 bases. V shed 5 bases and J 3 bases; nucleotides not matched to a gene: 6. Germline loops: CDR1 SGHAT, CDR2 FQNNGV. This CDR3 comprises 16 residues. CDR3 amino acids: CASSVTLAGGYNEQFF. As DNA, the CDR3 is TGTGCCAGCAGCGTCACCCTAGCGGGAGGCTACAATGAGCAGTTCTTC.

The rearrangement joins TRBV5-1 to TRBJ1-1; TRBD1 might be the D (5 bases). Germline-derived CDR1 and CDR2 are SGHRS and YFSETQ. The V and J ends lost 0 bases and 11 bases respectively, with 14 bases between them. The CDR3 runs 13 residues. The CDR3 DNA reads TGCGCCAGCAGCTTGGGTACAGGTGGTTCGGCTTTCTTT. Its translation: CASSLGTGGSAFF.

The V call is TRBV7-8, the J call TRBJ2-1, with 9 bases that match TRBD2. Losses at the gene ends were 5 bases for V and 7 bases for J; bases not matched to a gene: 18. The germline V gene has CDR1 SGHVS and CDR2 FQNEAQ. The CDR3 sequence is 18 residues long. CDR3 nucleotide sequence: TGTGCCAGCAGCCCTCATTTGGGGCGGGAGGGCCATTTAAATGAGCAGTTCTTC. This gives the protein CASSPHLGREGHLNEQFF.

The genes are TRBV18 and TRBJ2-1, with 11 bases fitting TRBD2. Germline V gene lookup returns CDR1 KGHSH and CDR2 LQKENI. This CDR3 region has 13 residues. V was clipped by 6 bases and J by 6 bases; unmatched bases: 1. CDR3 sequence reads: CASSGTSGNEQFF. The CDR3 DNA is TGTGCCAGCTCCGGGACTAGCGGCAATGAGCAGTTCTTC. The full variable domain, completed using reference TRBV18 and TRBJ2-1, is NAGVMQNPRHLVRRRGQEARLRCSPMKGHSHVYWYRQLPEEGLKFMVYLQKENIIDESGMPKERFSAEFPKEGPSILRIQQVVRGDSAAYFCASSGTSGNEQFFGPGTRLTVL.

The chain combines TRBV7-3 with TRBJ1-1; D gene ambiguous. The length of the CDR3 is 13 residues. V dropped 5 bases and J dropped 9 bases, with 16 bases sitting between them. Germline V gene lookup returns CDR1 SGHTA and CDR2 FQGTGA. DNA for the CDR3: TGTGCCAGCAGCCCGGATCCGCCGTCTCAAGCTTTCTTT. It translates to CASSPDPPSQAFF.

The CDR3 coding sequence is TGCAGCGTTGAAGCTCACCGCCTCGGCACAGATACGCAGTATTTT. Translating it yields CSVEAHRLGTDTQYF. The rearrangement uses TRBV29-1 and TRBJ2-3, with D hard to call. The CDR3 sequence is 15 residues long. Germline V gene sequence: CDR1 SQVTM, CDR2 ANQGSEA. Trimming removed 1 base from V and 1 base from J, with 12 bases in between.

J is TRBJ1-2 and V is TRBV28; 7 nucleotides agree with TRBD1. Germline CDR1 MDHEN, CDR2 SYDVKM. Losses at the gene ends were 5 bases for V and 4 bases for J; bases not matched to a gene: 7. This CDR3 is built from 14 residues. CDR3 nucleotide sequence: TGTGCCAGCAGTGCCCTACAGGGGACCTATGGCTACACCTTC. It translates to CASSALQGTYGYTF.

This clone was counted once. The chain joins TRBV29-1 to TRBJ1-1; D gene uncertain. The CDR3 extends over 14 amino acids. Trimming took 6 bases from V and 1 from J, leaving 15 bases between them. CDR1 and CDR2 from the germline V gene are SQVTM and ANQGSEA. CDR3 loop: CSVLSPPGNTEAFF. The DNA for the CDR3 is TGCAGCGTGTTGTCCCCCCCGGGGAACACTGAAGCTTTCTTT.

The genes are TRBV29-1 and TRBJ2-7, with a possible D match to TRBD1 (6 bases). The CDR3 is 15 amino acids. The germline gives CDR1 SQVTM, CDR2 ANQGSEA. The germline V and J ends were trimmed by 1 base and 0 bases, with 13 bases remaining between them. CDR3 nucleotide sequence: TGCAGCGTTGAAGTTTATGGGGGCGACTCCTACGAGCAGTACTTC. Protein sequence: CSVEVYGGDSYEQYF.

The V and J genes are TRBV25-1 and TRBJ1-2; no clear D. The CDR3 is made up of 14 amino acids. Trimming pared 3 bases from V and 6 bases from J, leaving 14 bases between. CDR1 is MGHDK, CDR2 SYGVNS, per germline. CDR3 loop: CASSDNLRADGYTF. Here the CDR3 DNA reads TGTGCCAGCAGTGATAACCTCCGTGCCGATGGCTACACCTTC.

This sequence joins TRBV7-9 and TRBJ2-1; no definite D call. The germline V gene has CDR1 SEHNR and CDR2 FQNEAQ (reference sequence). V lost 5 bases to trimming and J lost 7 bases, with 15 bases between them. This CDR3 spans 14 amino acids. Here the CDR3 DNA reads TGTGCCAGCAGCCCAAGCCAGAAAGGGAATGAGCAGTTCTTC. Its translation: CASSPSQKGNEQFF.

This clone was picked up a small number of times. The chain has TRBV10-1 and TRBJ2-1; 7 positions match TRBD2. The CDR3 runs to 15 residues. The germline CDR1 and CDR2 sequences are WNHNN and SYGVQD (reference sequence). V was pared by 6 bases and J by 7 bases, with 12 bases of the junction left unmatched. CDR3 residues: CASRELAKNGNEQFF. The CDR3, as DNA: TGCGCCAGCAGGGAACTAGCGAAAAATGGGAATGAGCAGTTCTTC.